This TCR beta chain was obtained from a study of T cell responses to AZD1222 COVID-19 vaccine. Germline CDR1 LNHDA, CDR2 SQIVND (reference sequence). The CDR3 extends over 13 amino acids. Trimming took 6 bases from V and 5 from J, leaving 14 bases between them. Only in-frame clones appear in the TCRdb table, and some are missing; sequencing was by immunoSEQ multiplex PCR. This table has roughly 98,000 clones, around nine tenths appearing once. Second doses were pooled across both intervals (about 4 or about 12 weeks). This sequence was found in an adult who received the AZD1222 COVID-19 vaccine. The specimen was peripheral blood, collected 28 days after the second AZD1222 dose. The chain recombines TRBV19 with TRBJ2-7, with D possibly called TRBD1 or TRBD2 (5 bases each). The DNA for the CDR3 is TGTGCCAGTAGCCCGGGACCACTCGACGAGCAGTACTTC. It codes for CASSPGPLDEQYF.